This T cell receptor (beta chain) derives from a study of blood T cell repertoires in COVID-19. Study-level background: Italy, Spain and the United States were the sources of the convalescent and acute COVID-19 samples. PBMCs, B-cell-depleted T cells, or T cells were the source of the cDNA or gDNA that made up the material.

V lost 3 bases, J lost 5 bases, and 3 bases stayed unmatched. This CDR3 contains 14 residues. Germline CDR1 reads LNHDA; CDR2 reads SQIVND (reference sequence). Per the authors' pipeline: Amplification from reference gene primers served as the basis for estimated nucleated cell counts. Sequenced by immunoSEQ multiplex PCR; TCRdb stores in-frame clones only, minus some. V and J calls and clone size are copied from that table; D and trimming were computed from the DNA. The repertoire has some 150,000 clones, 70% to 90% of them found once; the top ten carry more than 4%. The origin of this receptor is a woman between 50 and 59 years old with acute or convalescent COVID-19. This chain connects TRBV19 to TRBJ1-4, with TRBD1 identical over 7 bases. The sample taken for sequencing was peripheral blood. The CDR3 DNA sequence: TGTGCCAGTAGTATCGGACAGGCCAATGAAAAACTGTTTTTT. Translation gives CASSIGQANEKLFF.